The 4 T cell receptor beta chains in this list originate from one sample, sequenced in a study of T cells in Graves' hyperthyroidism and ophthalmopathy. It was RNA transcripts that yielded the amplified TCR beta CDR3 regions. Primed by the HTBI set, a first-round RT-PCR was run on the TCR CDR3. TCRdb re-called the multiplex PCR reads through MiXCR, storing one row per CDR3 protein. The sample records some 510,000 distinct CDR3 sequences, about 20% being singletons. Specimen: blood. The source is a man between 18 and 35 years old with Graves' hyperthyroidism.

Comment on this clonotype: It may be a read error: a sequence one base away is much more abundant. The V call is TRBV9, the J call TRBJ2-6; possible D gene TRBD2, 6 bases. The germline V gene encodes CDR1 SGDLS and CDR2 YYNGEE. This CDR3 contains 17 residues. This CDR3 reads CASSVVAGGSGASVLTF. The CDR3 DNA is TGTGCCAGCAGCGTAGTGGCAGGAGGGTCTGGGGCCAGCGTCCTGACTTTC.

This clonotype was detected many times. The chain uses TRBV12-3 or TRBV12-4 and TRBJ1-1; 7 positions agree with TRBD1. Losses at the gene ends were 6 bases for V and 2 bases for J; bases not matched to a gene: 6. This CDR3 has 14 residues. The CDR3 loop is CASSPQGFNTEAFF. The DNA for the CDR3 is TGTGCCAGCAGCCCACAGGGGTTTAACACTGAAGCTTTCTTT.

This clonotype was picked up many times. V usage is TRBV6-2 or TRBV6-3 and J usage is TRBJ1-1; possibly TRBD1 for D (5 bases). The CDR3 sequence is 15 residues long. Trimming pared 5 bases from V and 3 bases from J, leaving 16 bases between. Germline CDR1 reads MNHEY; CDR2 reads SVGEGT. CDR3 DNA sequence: TGTGCCAGCAGTACTTTAGGGGAGTCGGACACTGAAGCTTTCTTT. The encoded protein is CASSTLGESDTEAFF.

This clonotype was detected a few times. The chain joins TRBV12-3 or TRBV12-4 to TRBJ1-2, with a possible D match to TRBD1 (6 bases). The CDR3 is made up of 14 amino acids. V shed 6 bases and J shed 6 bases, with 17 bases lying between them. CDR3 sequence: CASRGLRDTNGYTF. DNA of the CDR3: TGTGCCAGCAGGGGACTAAGGGACACCAATGGCTACACCTTC.